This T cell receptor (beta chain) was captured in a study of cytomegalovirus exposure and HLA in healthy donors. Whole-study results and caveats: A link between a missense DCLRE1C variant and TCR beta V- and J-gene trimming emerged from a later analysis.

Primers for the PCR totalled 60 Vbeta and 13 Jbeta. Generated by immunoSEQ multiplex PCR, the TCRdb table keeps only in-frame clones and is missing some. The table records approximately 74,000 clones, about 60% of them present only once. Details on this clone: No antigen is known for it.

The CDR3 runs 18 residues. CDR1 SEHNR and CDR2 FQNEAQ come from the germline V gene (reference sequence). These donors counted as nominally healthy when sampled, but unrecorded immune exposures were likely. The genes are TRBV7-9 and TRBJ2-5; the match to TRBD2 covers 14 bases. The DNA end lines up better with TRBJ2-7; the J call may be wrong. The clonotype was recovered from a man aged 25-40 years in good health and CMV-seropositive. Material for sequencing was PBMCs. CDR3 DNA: TGTGCCAGCAGCCAATCCCCCTATAGGACTAGCGGGAGGTACGAGCAGTACTTC. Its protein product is CASSQSPYRTSGRYEQYF.